One sample yielded the 19 T cell receptor beta chains listed below, sequenced in a study of blood T cell repertoires in COVID-19. Clones were sequenced by immunoSEQ multiplex PCR, and TCRdb holds only the in-frame ones, with some missing. The sample has 40,000 to 65,000 clones; 86% are singletons. The specimen sequenced was peripheral blood. The receptor source for this set is an elderly man with acute or convalescent COVID-19.

This clone is a singleton in its sample. The chain links TRBV9 to TRBJ1-3; no reliable D call. The CDR3 is 15 amino acids. The germline CDR1 and CDR2 sequences are SGDLS and YYNGEE. V was shortened by 4 bases and J by 8 bases, with 19 bases between the two germline ends. The chain's CDR3 is CASSPSTAPGDTIYF. The DNA of the CDR3 is TGTGCCAGCAGCCCGTCGACGGCCCCGGGTGACACCATATATTTT. The entire variable domain, with the rest obtained from reference TRBV9 and TRBJ1-3, is as follows: DSGVTQTPKHLITATGQRVTLRCSPRSGDLSVYWYQQSLDQGLQFLIQYYNGEERAKGNILERFSAQQFPDLHSELNLSSLELGDSALYFCASSPSTAPGDTIYFGEGSWLTVV.

The sample holds a few counts of this clone. The chain joins TRBV7-3 to TRBJ1-1; D gene uncertain. The ends were cut back, 5 bases at V and 4 bases at J, with 14 bases in the middle. The length of the CDR3 is 14 residues. Germline-derived CDR1 and CDR2 are SGHTA and FQGTGA. For the CDR3, the DNA is TGTGCCAGCAGCCAAAGCGGGGAGGTCACTGAAGCTTTCTTT. Protein sequence: CASSQSGEVTEAFF.

This CDR3 reads CASGGTGGAGANVLTF. CDR3 in DNA: TGTGCCAGCGGGGGGACAGGGGGTGCTGGGGCCAACGTCCTGACTTTC. The chain has TRBV27 and TRBJ2-6; 11 bases are a match to TRBD1. The V and J ends lost 8 bases and 2 bases, in that order; junction bases with no gene match: 5. CDR1 and CDR2 from the germline V gene are MNHEY and SMNVEV (reference sequence). The CDR3 consists of 16 residues.

As DNA, the CDR3 is TGTGCCAGCACCTCAGGGTGGACAGTCTCTGGAAACACCATATATTTT. It translates to CASTSGWTVSGNTIYF. The rearrangement links TRBV5-6 to TRBJ1-3; D possibly corresponds to TRBD1 (6 bases). The CDR3 covers 16 residues. Trimming took off 6 bases at V and 0 bases at J, with 16 bases between the two ends. The germline CDR1 and CDR2 sequences are SGHDT and YYEEEE.

This chain links TRBV11-2 with TRBJ1-5, with TRBD1 matching over 10 bases. V was clipped by 5 bases and J by 2 bases; unmatched bases: 3. Germline assignment: CDR1 SGHAT and CDR2 FQNNGV. This CDR3 has 15 amino acids. This chain's CDR3 is CASSLGTGGNQPQHF. Written as DNA, the CDR3 is TGTGCCAGCAGCCTTGGGACAGGGGGCAATCAGCCCCAGCATTTT.

J is TRBJ1-2 and V is TRBV6-5, with 7 bases that match TRBD1. This CDR3 has 13 amino acids. After removal of 6 bases from V and 2 bases from J, the junction contained 3 bases not matched to a gene. Germline V gene sequence: CDR1 MNHEY, CDR2 SVGAGI. CDR3 nucleotide sequence: TGTGCCAGCAGAAGACAGGGCAACTATGGCTACACCTTC. Translated: CASRRQGNYGYTF.

The chain combines TRBV18 with TRBJ1-5, with TRBD1 matching 9 bases. The CDR3 contains 17 residues. J was trimmed by 0 bases and V by 3 bases; bases with no gene match: 6. The germline gives CDR1 KGHSH, CDR2 LQKENI. The CDR3, as DNA: TGTGCCAGCTCACCTACAGGGGGCCCTTATAGCAATCAGCCCCAGCATTTT. It translates to CASSPTGGPYSNQPQHF.

Concerning this clone: The same CDR3 is also encoded by other DNA sequences in this sample. The CDR3 DNA follows: TGTGCCAGCAGCGTAGCGAGCTCTGGAAACACCATATATTTT. Encoded protein: CASSVASSGNTIYF. This rearrangement joins TRBV9 to TRBJ1-3; D is unclear. CDR3 length equals 14 residues. V was shortened by 0 bases and J by 0 bases, with 4 bases between the two germline ends. Germline CDR1 reads SGDLS; CDR2 reads YYNGEE.

The chain employs TRBV19 and TRBJ1-1, with unresolved D. Trimming pared 3 bases from V and 1 base from J, leaving 6 bases between. Germline-derived CDR1 and CDR2 are LNHDA and SQIVND (reference sequence). The CDR3 loop spans 13 amino acids. This chain's CDR3 is CASSIGRNTEAFF. The CDR3 nucleotides are TGTGCCAGTAGTATTGGCAGGAACACTGAAGCTTTCTTT.

This chain joins TRBV4-3 and TRBJ2-1; TRBD2 aligns across 8 bases. This CDR3 is built from 15 residues. After removal of 2 bases from V and 7 bases from J, the junction contained 7 bases not matched to a gene. Germline lookup yields CDR1 LGHNA and CDR2 YSLEER. The CDR3 loop reads CASSQRFGGANEQFF. The CDR3 DNA reads as TGCGCCAGCAGCCAACGATTCGGGGGGGCAAATGAGCAGTTCTTC.

The CDR3 DNA follows: TGCGCCAGCAGCCAAGAAAGCTGGGACAGGGCCGGGTTTAATGAAAAACTGTTTTTT. Protein: CASSQESWDRAGFNEKLFF. The V gene is TRBV4-1, the J gene TRBJ1-4; 9 bases are a match to TRBD1. Germline assignment: CDR1 MGHRA and CDR2 YSYEKL. Trimming removed 0 bases from V and 4 bases from J; junction bases left unmatched: 12. The length of the CDR3 is 19 residues.

The V and J genes are TRBV9 and TRBJ2-3; maybe TRBD1 (5 bases). Germline V gene sequence: CDR1 SGDLS, CDR2 YYNGEE. V lost 2 bases, J lost 2 bases, and 12 bases lay in between. The CDR3 has 15 amino acids. The CDR3, as DNA: TGTGCCAGCAGCGTCTTACAGGCCGCCACAGATACGCAGTATTTT. Translated: CASSVLQAATDTQYF.

This chain links TRBV28 with TRBJ1-2; tentative D call: TRBD1 (6 bases). Germline CDR1 is MDHEN and CDR2 is SYDVKM. This CDR3 spans 12 amino acids. Trimming removed 6 bases at V and 10 bases at J, with 15 bases between. The DNA of the CDR3 is TGTGCCAGCAGCCCTCACAGGGCTGACTACACCTTC. Amino acid sequence: CASSPHRADYTF.

This chain links TRBV19 with TRBJ1-1; tentatively, D is TRBD1 (6 bases). CDR1 and CDR2 from the germline V gene are LNHDA and SQIVND (reference sequence). The V and J ends lost 4 bases and 8 bases respectively, with 17 bases between them. The CDR3 has 14 residues. The CDR3 protein is CASSTQGLTEEAFF. CDR3 nucleotides: TGTGCCAGTAGTACACAGGGCCTCACAGAAGAAGCTTTCTTT.

This chain connects TRBV6-5 to TRBJ1-2, with a possible D match to TRBD1 (6 bases). Looked up from germline, CDR1 is MNHEY and CDR2 is SVGAGI. V lost 5 bases, J lost 6 bases, and 16 bases lay in between. This CDR3 has 14 residues. CDR3: CASSRGGTSNGYTF. CDR3 DNA: TGTGCCAGCAGTAGGGGGGGGACATCGAATGGCTACACCTTC.

The V gene is TRBV11-3, the J gene TRBJ2-1; 7 positions match TRBD1. V trimming: 0 bases; J trimming: 0 bases; junction bases outside the gene matches: 11. Germline CDR1 reads SGHNT; CDR2 reads YENEEA. This CDR3 has 19 amino acids. The CDR3 bases are TGTGCCAGCAGCTTAGATCTGATGGGGACAGCGAGCTCCTACAATGAGCAGTTCTTC. Its protein is CASSLDLMGTASSYNEQFF.

This chain connects TRBV5-8 to TRBJ2-1, with 7 bases aligning to TRBD1. Germline V gives CDR1 SGHTS, CDR2 YDEGEE. V lost 1 base and J lost 4; bases outside the gene matches: 5. The CDR3 has 15 amino acids. The CDR3: CASSLPGQQYNEQFF. DNA for the CDR3: TGTGCCAGCAGCTTGCCGGGACAGCAATACAATGAGCAGTTCTTC.

This clone was counted once. V gene TRBV27 combines with J gene TRBJ1-1; weak D call: TRBD1 (6 bases). The length of the CDR3 is 16 residues. Germline V gene lookup returns CDR1 MNHEY and CDR2 SMNVEV (reference sequence). The V end was cut by 3 bases, the J end by 3 bases, with 17 bases between. The CDR3 spells CASSLMTGRSDTEAFF. CDR3 nucleotide sequence: TGTGCCAGCAGTTTGATGACAGGCAGGTCGGACACTGAAGCTTTCTTT.

The rearrangement uses TRBV5-5 and TRBJ1-1; no definite D call. The ends were cut back, 5 bases at V and 0 bases at J, with 14 bases in the middle. The CDR3 runs 15 residues. Germline loops: CDR1 SGHKS, CDR2 YYEKEE (reference sequence). The CDR3 region is CASSPRGEVNTEAFF. The CDR3 nucleotides read TGTGCCAGCAGTCCCCGGGGTGAGGTGAACACTGAAGCTTTCTTT.